These 9 T cell receptor beta chains were all obtained from the same sample, sequenced in a study of blood T cell repertoires in COVID-19. TCRdb keeps only in-frame clones here, not all; method: immunoSEQ multiplex PCR. The repertoire holds over 400,000 clones, with 86% as singletons. The sequencing sample was made of peripheral blood. The source is a woman younger than 45 with active or convalescent COVID-19.

This clone was detected only once. The chain links TRBV7-2 to TRBJ1-5; 8 bases fit TRBD1. Per germline, CDR1 SGHTA and CDR2 FQGNSA. Losses at the gene ends were 5 bases for V and 3 bases for J; bases not matched to a gene: 9. This CDR3 spans 16 amino acids. CDR3 sequence: CASSLGTGQFNQPQHF. In DNA form, the CDR3 reads TGTGCCAGCAGCCTCGGGACAGGCCAATTCAATCAGCCCCAGCATTTT.

This chain links TRBV6-6 with TRBJ2-3; TRBD2 agrees at 7 bases. Germline values: CDR1 MNHNY, CDR2 SVGAGI (reference sequence). This CDR3 has 16 residues. V shed 7 bases, J shed 0 bases, and the junction held 10 bases outside the gene matches. CDR3 nucleotide sequence: TGTGCCAGCACCCTGATGATGGGGGGGAGCACAGATACGCAGTATTTT. It yields the protein CASTLMMGGSTDTQYF.

This chain uses TRBV7-2 with TRBJ2-7; TRBD2 might be the D (6 bases). Germline V gene data show CDR1 as SGHTA and CDR2 as FQGNSA. V gave up 2 bases and J gave up 5 bases, with 10 bases separating them. The CDR3 has 13 residues. CDR3 nucleotides: TGTGCCAGCAGCTTATTACTAGCTCACGAGCAGTACTTC. It specifies CASSLLLAHEQYF.

This rearrangement joins TRBV7-8 to TRBJ1-2, with D hard to call. Trimming cost V 5 bases and J 5 bases, with 12 bases left between them. The V gene's germline CDR1 is SGHVS and CDR2 FQNEAQ. This CDR3 region has 13 residues. In nucleotides, the CDR3 is TGTGCCAGCAGCCCGCCAGCGAGGTATGGCTACACCTTC. Amino acid sequence: CASSPPARYGYTF.

The chain combines TRBV7-8 with TRBJ1-1; D not certain. V shed 4 bases and J shed 4 bases, with 13 bases lying between them. Germline loops: CDR1 SGHVS, CDR2 FQNEAQ. The CDR3 runs 14 residues. The CDR3 DNA is TGTGCCAGCAGCTCCGGGGTAGCGAGCACTGAAGCTTTCTTT. Protein: CASSSGVASTEAFF.

The chain combines TRBV19 with TRBJ2-5, with D possibly TRBD2 on 5 matching bases. This CDR3 contains 13 residues. V lost 7 bases and J lost 4, with 13 bases in between. Germline values: CDR1 LNHDA, CDR2 SQIVND (reference sequence). Written as DNA, the CDR3 is TGTGCCAGTACCCCACGTGAGGGAGAGACCCAGTACTTC. Residues: CASTPREGETQYF. Combining the CDR3 with reference TRBV19 and TRBJ2-5 gives the whole variable domain DGGITQSPKYLFRKEGQNVTLSCEQNLNHDAMYWYRQDPGQGLRLIYYSQIVNDFQKGDIAEGYSVSREKKESFPLTVTSAQKNPTAFYLCASTPREGETQYFGPGTRLLVL.

The chain joins TRBV19 to TRBJ1-2; 10 bases align to TRBD1. Germline loops: CDR1 LNHDA, CDR2 SQIVND (reference sequence). The length of the CDR3 is 14 residues. Trimming removed 7 bases from V and 7 bases from J; junction bases left unmatched: 9. DNA of the CDR3: TGTGCCAGTACCCGCGACAGGGGGCTTGGTGGCTACACCTTC. Translated: CASTRDRGLGGYTF.

This clone was detected once. The chain links TRBV19 to TRBJ2-1; 10 nucleotides agree with TRBD2. Germline CDR1 is LNHDA and CDR2 is SQIVND (reference sequence). V shed 6 bases, J shed 8 bases, and the junction held 10 bases outside the gene matches. This CDR3 spans 15 amino acids. CDR3 DNA: TGTGCCAGTAGGACGACTAGCGGGTTGGGCCATGAGCAGTTCTTC. Protein sequence: CASRTTSGLGHEQFF. Using reference TRBV19 and TRBJ2-1 for the parts outside the CDR3, the full variable domain is DGGITQSPKYLFRKEGQNVTLSCEQNLNHDAMYWYRQDPGQGLRLIYYSQIVNDFQKGDIAEGYSVSREKKESFPLTVTSAQKNPTAFYLCASRTTSGLGHEQFFGPGTRLTVL.

The gene calls are TRBV6-4 and TRBJ2-5; 11 nucleotides line up with TRBD2. The CDR3 extends over 15 amino acids. Germline V gene lookup returns CDR1 MRHNA and CDR2 SNTAGT. J lost 2 bases, V lost 2 bases, and 1 base had no gene match. The CDR3 nucleotides are TGTGCCAGCAGTGACGCTAGCGGGGGGCAAGAGACCCAGTACTTC. This sequence encodes CASSDASGGQETQYF.